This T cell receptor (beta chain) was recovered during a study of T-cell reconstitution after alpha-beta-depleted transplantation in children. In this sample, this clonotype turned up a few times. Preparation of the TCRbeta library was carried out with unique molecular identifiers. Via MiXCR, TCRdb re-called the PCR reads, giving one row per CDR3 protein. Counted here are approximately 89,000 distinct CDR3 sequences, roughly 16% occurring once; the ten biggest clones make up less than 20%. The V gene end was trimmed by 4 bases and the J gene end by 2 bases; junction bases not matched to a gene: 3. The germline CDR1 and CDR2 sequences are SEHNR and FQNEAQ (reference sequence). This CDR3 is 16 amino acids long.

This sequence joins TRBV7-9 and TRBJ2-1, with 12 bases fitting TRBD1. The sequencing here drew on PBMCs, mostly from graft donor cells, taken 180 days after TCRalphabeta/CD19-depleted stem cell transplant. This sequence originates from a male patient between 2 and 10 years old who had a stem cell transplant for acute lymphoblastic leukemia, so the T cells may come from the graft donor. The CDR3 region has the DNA TGTGCCAGCAGCTCAGGGACAGGGGGCGCCTACAATGAGCAGTTCTTC. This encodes CASSSGTGGAYNEQFF.